This T cell receptor beta chain was captured in a study of cytomegalovirus exposure and HLA in healthy donors. Broader study findings: Whilst most TCR sequences proved rare, a subset of public TCRs occurred across many donors.

Details on this clone: What it binds is unknown.

The PCR contained 60 Vbeta and 13 Jbeta primers. Per the study methods: Some 10 million shared chains were among the approximately 82 million unique TCR beta chains that a later analysis counted. Produced via immunoSEQ multiplex PCR; TCRdb's table is partial and in-frame only. V, J and clone size reflect that table, while D and trimming were determined from the DNA. The sample yields 110,000 to 150,000 clones, over 70% seen once. The V segment lost 3 bases and the J segment 4 bases; nucleotides outside the gene matches: 8. The germline CDR1 and CDR2 sequences are KGHSH and LQKENI. The CDR3 length is 16 residues. Every donor was a healthy person donating bone marrow.

The source material was PBMCs. V and J are TRBV18 and TRBJ2-1; 8 nucleotides match TRBD1. The receptor was derived from a woman aged 40 to 55 in good health and CMV-seronegative. The CDR3 is CASSPVGQGAYNEQFF. The CDR3 coding sequence is TGTGCCAGCTCACCGGTGGGTCAGGGGGCTTACAATGAGCAGTTCTTC.